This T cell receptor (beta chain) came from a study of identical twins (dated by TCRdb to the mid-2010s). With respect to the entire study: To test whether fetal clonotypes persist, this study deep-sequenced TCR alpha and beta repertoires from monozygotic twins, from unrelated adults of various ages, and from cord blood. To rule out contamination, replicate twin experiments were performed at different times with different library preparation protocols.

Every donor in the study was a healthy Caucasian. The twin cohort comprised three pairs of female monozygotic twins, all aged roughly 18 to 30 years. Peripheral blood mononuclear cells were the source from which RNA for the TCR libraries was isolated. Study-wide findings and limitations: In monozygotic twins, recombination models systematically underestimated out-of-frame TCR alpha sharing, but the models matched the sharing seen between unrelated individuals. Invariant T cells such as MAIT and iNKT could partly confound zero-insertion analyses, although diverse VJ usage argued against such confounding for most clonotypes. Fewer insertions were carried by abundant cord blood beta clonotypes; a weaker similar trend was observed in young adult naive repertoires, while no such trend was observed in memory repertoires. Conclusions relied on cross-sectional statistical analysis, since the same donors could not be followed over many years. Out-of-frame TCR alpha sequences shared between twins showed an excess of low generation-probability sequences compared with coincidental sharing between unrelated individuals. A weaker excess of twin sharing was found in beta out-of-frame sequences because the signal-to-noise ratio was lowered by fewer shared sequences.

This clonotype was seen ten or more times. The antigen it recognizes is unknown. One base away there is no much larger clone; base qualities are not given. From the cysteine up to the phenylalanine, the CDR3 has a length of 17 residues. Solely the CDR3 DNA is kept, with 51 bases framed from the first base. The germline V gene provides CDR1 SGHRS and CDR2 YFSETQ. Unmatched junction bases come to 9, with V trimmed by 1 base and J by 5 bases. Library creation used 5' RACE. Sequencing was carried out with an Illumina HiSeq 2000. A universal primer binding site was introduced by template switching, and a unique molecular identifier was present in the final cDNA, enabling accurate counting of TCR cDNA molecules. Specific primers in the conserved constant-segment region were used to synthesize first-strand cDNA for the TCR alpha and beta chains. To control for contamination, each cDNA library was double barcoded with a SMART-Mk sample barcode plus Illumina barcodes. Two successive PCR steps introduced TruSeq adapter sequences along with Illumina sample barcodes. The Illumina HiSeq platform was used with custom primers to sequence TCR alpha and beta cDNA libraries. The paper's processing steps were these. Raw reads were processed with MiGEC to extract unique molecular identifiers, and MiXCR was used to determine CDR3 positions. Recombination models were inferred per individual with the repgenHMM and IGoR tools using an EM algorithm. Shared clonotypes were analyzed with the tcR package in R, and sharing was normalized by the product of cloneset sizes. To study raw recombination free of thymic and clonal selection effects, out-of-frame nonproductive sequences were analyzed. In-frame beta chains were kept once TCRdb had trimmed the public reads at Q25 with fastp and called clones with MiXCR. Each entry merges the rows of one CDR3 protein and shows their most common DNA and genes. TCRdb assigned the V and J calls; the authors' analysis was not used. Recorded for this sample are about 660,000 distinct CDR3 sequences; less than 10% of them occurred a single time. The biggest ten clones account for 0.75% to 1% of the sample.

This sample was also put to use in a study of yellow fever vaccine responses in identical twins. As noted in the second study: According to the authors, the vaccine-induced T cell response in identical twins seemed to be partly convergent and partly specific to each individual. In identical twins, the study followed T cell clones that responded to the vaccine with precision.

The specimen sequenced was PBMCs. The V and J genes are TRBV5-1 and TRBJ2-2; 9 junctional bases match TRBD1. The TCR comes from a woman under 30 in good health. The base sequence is TGCGCCAGCAGCTTGATTTCCGGACAGGGGAGGACCGGGGAGCTGTTTTTT. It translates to CASSLISGQGRTGELFF.